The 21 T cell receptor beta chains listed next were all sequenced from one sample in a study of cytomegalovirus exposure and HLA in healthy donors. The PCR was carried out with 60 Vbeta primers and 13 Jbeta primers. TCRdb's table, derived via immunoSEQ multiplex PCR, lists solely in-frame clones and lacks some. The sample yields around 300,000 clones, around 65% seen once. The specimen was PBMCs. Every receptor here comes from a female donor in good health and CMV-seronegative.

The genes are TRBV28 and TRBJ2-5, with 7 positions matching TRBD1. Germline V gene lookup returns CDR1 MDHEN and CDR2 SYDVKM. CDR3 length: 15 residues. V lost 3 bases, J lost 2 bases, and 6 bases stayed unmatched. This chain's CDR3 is CASSFRGQVQETQYF. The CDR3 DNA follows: TGTGCCAGCAGTTTCCGCGGACAGGTTCAAGAGACCCAGTACTTC.

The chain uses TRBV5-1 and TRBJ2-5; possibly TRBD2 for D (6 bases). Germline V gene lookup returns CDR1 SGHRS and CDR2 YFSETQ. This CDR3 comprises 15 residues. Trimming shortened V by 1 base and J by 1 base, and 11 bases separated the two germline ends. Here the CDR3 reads CASSLSGDLQETQYF. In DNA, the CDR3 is TGCGCCAGCAGCTTGTCGGGAGACCTCCAAGAGACCCAGTACTTC.

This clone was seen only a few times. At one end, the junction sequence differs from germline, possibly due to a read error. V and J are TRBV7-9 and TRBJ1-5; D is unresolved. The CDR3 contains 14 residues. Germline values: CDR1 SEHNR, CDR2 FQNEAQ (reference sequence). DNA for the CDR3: TGTTCCAGCAGCTCCTTTTATAGCAATCAGCCCCAGCATTTT. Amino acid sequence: CSSSSFYSNQPQHF.

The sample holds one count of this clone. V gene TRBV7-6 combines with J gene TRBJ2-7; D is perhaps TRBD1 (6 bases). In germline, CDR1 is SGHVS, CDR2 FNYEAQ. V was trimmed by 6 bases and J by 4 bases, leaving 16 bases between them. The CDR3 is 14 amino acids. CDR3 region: CASSPTGSGYEQYF. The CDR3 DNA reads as TGTGCCAGCAGTCCCACAGGGTCCGGGTACGAGCAGTACTTC.

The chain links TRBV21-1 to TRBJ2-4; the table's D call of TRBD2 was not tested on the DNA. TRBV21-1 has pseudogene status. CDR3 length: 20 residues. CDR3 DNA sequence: TGTGCCAGCAGCAACCAGGGACTAGCGGGAGAGAGTATGGCCAAAAACATTCAGTACTTC. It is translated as CASSNQGLAGESMAKNIQYF.

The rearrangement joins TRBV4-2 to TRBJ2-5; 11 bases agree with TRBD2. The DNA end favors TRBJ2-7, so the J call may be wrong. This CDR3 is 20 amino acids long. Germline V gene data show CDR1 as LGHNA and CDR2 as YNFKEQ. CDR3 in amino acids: CASSQDNFGRLLSGRAEQYF. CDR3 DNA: TGTGCCAGCAGCCAAGATAATTTTGGCAGACTACTTAGCGGGAGGGCCGAGCAGTACTTC.

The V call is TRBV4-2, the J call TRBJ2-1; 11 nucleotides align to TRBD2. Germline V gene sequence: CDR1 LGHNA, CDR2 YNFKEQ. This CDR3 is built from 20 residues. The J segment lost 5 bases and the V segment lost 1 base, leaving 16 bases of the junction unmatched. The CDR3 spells CASSQGVAGGPLGGHNEQFF. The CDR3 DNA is TGTGCCAGCAGCCAAGGCGTAGCGGGAGGGCCCTTGGGTGGCCACAATGAGCAGTTCTTC.

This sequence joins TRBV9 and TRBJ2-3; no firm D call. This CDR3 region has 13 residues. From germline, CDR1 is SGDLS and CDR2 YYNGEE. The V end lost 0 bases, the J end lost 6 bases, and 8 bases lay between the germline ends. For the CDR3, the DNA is TGTGCCAGCAGCGTAGGTGGTCGGGATACGCAGTATTTT. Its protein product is CASSVGGRDTQYF.

CDR3 in DNA: TGTGCCAGCAGTCACAGGACAGACACTAGCACAGATACGCAGTATTTT. Translated, it gives CASSHRTDTSTDTQYF. V usage is TRBV2 and J usage is TRBJ2-3, with a tentative D call TRBD1 (6 bases). The V end lost 5 bases, the J end lost 0 bases, and 15 bases lay between the germline ends. Germline CDR1 is SNHLY and CDR2 is FYNNEI. The CDR3 loop spans 16 amino acids.

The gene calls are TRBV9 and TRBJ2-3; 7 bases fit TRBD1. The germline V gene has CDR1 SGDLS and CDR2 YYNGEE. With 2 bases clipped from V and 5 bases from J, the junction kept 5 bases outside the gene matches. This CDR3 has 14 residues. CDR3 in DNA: TGTGCCAGCAGCGTGGGAAGGGGGCGAGATACGCAGTATTTT. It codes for CASSVGRGRDTQYF.

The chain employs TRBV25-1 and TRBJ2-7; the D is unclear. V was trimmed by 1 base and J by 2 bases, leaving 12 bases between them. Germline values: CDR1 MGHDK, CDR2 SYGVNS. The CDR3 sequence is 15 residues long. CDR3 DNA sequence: TGTGCCAGCAGTGAATCTCCTAGGCCCCCCTACGAGCAGTACTTC. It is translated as CASSESPRPPYEQYF.

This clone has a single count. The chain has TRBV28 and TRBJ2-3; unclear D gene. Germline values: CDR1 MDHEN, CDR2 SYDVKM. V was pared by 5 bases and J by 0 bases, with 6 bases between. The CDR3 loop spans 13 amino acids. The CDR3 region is CASSLTSTDTQYF. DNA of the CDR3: TGTGCCAGCAGTCTGACTAGCACAGATACGCAGTATTTT.

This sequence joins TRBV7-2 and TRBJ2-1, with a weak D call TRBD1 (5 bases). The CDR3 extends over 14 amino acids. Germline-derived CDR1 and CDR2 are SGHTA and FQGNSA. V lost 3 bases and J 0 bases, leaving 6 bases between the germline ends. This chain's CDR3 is CASSLTDSYNEQFF. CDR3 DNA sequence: TGTGCCAGCAGCTTGACAGACTCCTACAATGAGCAGTTCTTC.

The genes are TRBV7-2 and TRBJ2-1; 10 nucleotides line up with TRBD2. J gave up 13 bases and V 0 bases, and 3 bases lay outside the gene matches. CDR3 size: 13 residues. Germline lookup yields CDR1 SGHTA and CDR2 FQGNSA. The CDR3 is CASSLASGRTQFF. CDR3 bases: TGTGCCAGCAGCTTAGCTAGCGGGAGGACTCAGTTCTTC.

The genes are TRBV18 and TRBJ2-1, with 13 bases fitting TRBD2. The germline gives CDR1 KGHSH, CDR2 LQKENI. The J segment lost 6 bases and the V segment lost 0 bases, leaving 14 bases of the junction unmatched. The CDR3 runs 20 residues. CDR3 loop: CASSPPRIRGLAGAFNEQFF. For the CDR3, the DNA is TGTGCCAGCTCACCACCGAGGATTCGTGGACTAGCGGGAGCTTTCAATGAGCAGTTCTTC.

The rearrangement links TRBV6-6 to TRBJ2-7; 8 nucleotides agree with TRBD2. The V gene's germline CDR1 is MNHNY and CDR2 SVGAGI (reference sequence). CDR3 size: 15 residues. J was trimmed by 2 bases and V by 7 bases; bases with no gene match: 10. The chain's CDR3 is CASTMTGGRAYEQYF. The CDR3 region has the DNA TGTGCCAGCACCATGACGGGAGGGAGGGCCTACGAGCAGTACTTC.

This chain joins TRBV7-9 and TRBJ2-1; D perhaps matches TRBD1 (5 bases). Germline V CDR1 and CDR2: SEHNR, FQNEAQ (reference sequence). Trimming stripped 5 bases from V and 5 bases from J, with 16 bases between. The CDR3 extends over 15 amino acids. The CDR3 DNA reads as TGTGCCAGCAGCGGCAATAGACAGTCTAACAATGAGCAGTTCTTC. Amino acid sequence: CASSGNRQSNNEQFF. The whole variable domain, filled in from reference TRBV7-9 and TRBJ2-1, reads DTGVSQNPRHKITKRGQNVTFRCDPISEHNRLYWYRQTLGQGPEFLTYFQNEAQLEKSRLLSDRFSAERPKGSFSTLEIQRTEQGDSAMYLCASSGNRQSNNEQFFGPGTRLTVL.

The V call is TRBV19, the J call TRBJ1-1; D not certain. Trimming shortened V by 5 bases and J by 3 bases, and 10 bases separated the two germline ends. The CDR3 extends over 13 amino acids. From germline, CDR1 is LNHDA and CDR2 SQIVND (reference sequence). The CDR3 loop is CASSVFSDTEAFF. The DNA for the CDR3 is TGTGCCAGTAGTGTGTTTTCGGACACTGAAGCTTTCTTT.

The CDR3 coding sequence is TGTGCCAGTAGTTACGATGCGGGAGTCTCTGGAAACACCATATATTTT. Translated, it gives CASSYDAGVSGNTIYF. The chain carries TRBV19 and TRBJ1-3; no definite D call. V was clipped by 5 bases and J by 0 bases, with 14 bases between them. Per the germline V gene, CDR1 is LNHDA and CDR2 is SQIVND (reference sequence). This CDR3 has 16 amino acids.

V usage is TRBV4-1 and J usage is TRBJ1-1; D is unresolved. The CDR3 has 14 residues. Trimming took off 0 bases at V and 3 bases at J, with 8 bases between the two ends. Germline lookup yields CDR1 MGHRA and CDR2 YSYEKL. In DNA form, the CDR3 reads TGCGCCAGCAGCCAAGAGATCGGGGACACTGAAGCTTTCTTT. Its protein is CASSQEIGDTEAFF.

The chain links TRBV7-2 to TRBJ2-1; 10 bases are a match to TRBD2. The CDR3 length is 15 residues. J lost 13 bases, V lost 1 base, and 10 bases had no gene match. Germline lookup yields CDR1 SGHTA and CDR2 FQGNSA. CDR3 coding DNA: TGTGCCAGCAGCTTAGTGATTAGCGGGAGGATCCCCCAGTTCTTC. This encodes CASSLVISGRIPQFF.